This TCR beta chain emerged from a study of cytomegalovirus exposure and HLA in healthy donors. The assay was immunoSEQ multiplex PCR, and TCRdb's table has in-frame clones only and misses some. The profile shows about 120,000 clones, roughly 89% of them singletons. With regard to this clone: What it binds is not known.

Points from the study as a whole: The authors enumerated 150 to 200 TCR beta chains as linked to cytomegalovirus. Reports indicated that the classifier achieved high specificity and sensitivity in diagnosing cytomegalovirus status. The tendency of first-cohort TCR clusters to co-occur in the roughly 130 validation repertoires was the finding of a later analysis.

The CDR3 runs 14 residues. CDR1 and CDR2 from the germline V gene are SNHLY and FYNNEI. Deletions cut 7 bases from V and 7 bases from J, with 19 bases between. This rearrangement joins TRBV2 to TRBJ1-2; D might be TRBD1 (6 bases). The sequencing sample was made of PBMCs. The clonotype originates from a woman aged 18-29 years in good health and CMV-seronegative. CDR3 nucleotides: TGTGCCAGCATTATAAACGCAGGGGCTCGTGGCTACACCTTC. This translates into CASIINAGARGYTF. Full variable domain (rest looked up from reference TRBV2 and TRBJ1-2): EPEVTQTPSHQVTQMGQEVILRCVPISNHLYFYWYRQILGQKVEFLVSFYNNEISEKSEIFDDQFSVERPDGSNFTLKIRSTKLEDSAMYFCASIINAGARGYTFGSGTRLTVV.